Listed below are T cell receptor beta chains from one sample, sequenced in a study of blood T cell repertoires in COVID-19. TCRdb's table, derived via immunoSEQ multiplex PCR, lists solely in-frame clones and lacks some. The table shows over 150,000 clones, with approximately 90% occurring only once. Sample: peripheral blood. The origin of the receptors is a woman in her seventies with COVID-19, enrolled during active disease. Each CDR3 is given without its conserved first and last residue. Not every row has a clone size; where given, it reads once, few, many or a size class.

V gene: TRBV10-3
clone size: -
J gene: TRBJ2-7
CDR3 length: 10
CDR3 protein: AISEVGVEQY

V gene: TRBV4-1
clone size: -
J gene: TRBJ1-2
CDR3 length: 11
CDR3 protein: ASSQAPGYGYT

V gene: TRBV5-4
clone size: -
J gene: TRBJ1-4
CDR3 length: 15
CDR3 protein: ASSWATGGSSNEKLF

V gene: TRBV11-3
clone size: -
J gene: TRBJ2-7
CDR3 length: 13
CDR3 protein: ASSLAGTGGYEQY

V gene: TRBV5-6
clone size: -
J gene: TRBJ1-1
CDR3 length: 10
CDR3 protein: ASSLRVTEAF

V gene: TRBV5-1
clone size: -
J gene: TRBJ2-7
CDR3 length: 12
CDR3 protein: ASSTDRVTYEQY

V gene: TRBV6-2/TRBV6-3
clone size: -
J gene: TRBJ1-6
CDR3 length: 15
CDR3 protein: ASSSKEGQIYNSPLH

V gene: TRBV20-1
clone size: -
J gene: TRBJ1-2
CDR3 length: 13
CDR3 protein: SASSDTSLGYGYT

V gene: TRBV6-6
clone size: -
J gene: TRBJ1-5
CDR3 length: 12
CDR3 protein: ASSYGQAGQPQH

V gene: TRBV3-1/TRBV3-2
clone size: -
J gene: TRBJ1-1
CDR3 length: 12
CDR3 protein: ASSPSDRGTEAF

V gene: TRBV5-6
clone size: -
J gene: TRBJ1-1
CDR3 length: 14
CDR3 protein: ASSWGGTGGGTEAF

V gene: TRBV28
clone size: -
J gene: TRBJ2-7
CDR3 length: 15
CDR3 protein: ASSQLPRGAISYEQY

V gene: TRBV2
clone size: -
J gene: TRBJ2-7
CDR3 length: 12
CDR3 protein: ASSADRAIHEQY

V gene: TRBV3-1/TRBV3-2
clone size: -
J gene: TRBJ2-2
CDR3 length: 14
CDR3 protein: ASSLGSSGYTGELF

V gene: TRBV28
clone size: -
J gene: TRBJ1-1
CDR3 length: 13
CDR3 protein: ASSQHGRAGTEAF

V gene: TRBV7-3
clone size: -
J gene: TRBJ1-5
CDR3 length: 14
CDR3 protein: ASSLNVRFSNQPQH

V gene: TRBV21-1
clone size: many
J gene: TRBJ1-1
CDR3 length: 13
CDR3 protein: ASSKGSRPSTEAF

V gene: TRBV5-4
clone size: once
J gene: TRBJ1-6
CDR3 length: 12
CDR3 protein: ASSLGHYNSPLH

V gene: TRBV12-3/TRBV12-4
clone size: -
J gene: TRBJ1-1
CDR3 length: 11
CDR3 protein: ASSFPGDTEAF

V gene: TRBV5-4
clone size: -
J gene: TRBJ2-3
CDR3 length: 12
CDR3 protein: AGERGKGTDTQY

V gene: TRBV5-6
clone size: -
J gene: TRBJ2-3
CDR3 length: 12
CDR3 protein: ASSLGTGSDTQY

V gene: TRBV5-4
clone size: -
J gene: TRBJ2-1
CDR3 length: 11
CDR3 protein: ASSNRAYNEQF

V gene: TRBV11-2
clone size: -
J gene: TRBJ1-2
CDR3 length: 13
CDR3 protein: ASSSRGGNLYGYT

V gene: TRBV2
clone size: -
J gene: TRBJ1-2
CDR3 length: 11
CDR3 protein: ASRFRDNYGYT

V gene: TRBV3-1/TRBV3-2
clone size: -
J gene: TRBJ2-2
CDR3 length: 13
CDR3 protein: ASSQDQGRTGELF

V gene: TRBV7-2
clone size: -
J gene: TRBJ1-1
CDR3 length: 11
CDR3 protein: ASSRDWDTEAF

V gene: TRBV10-3
clone size: -
J gene: TRBJ1-2
CDR3 length: 10
CDR3 protein: AISTGAGGYT

V gene: TRBV4-2
clone size: -
J gene: TRBJ2-5
CDR3 length: 14
CDR3 protein: ASSHHSGGAEETQY

V gene: TRBV5-1
clone size: -
J gene: TRBJ2-5
CDR3 length: 13
CDR3 protein: ASSNTGTGEETQY

V gene: TRBV5-1
clone size: -
J gene: TRBJ2-5
CDR3 length: 12
CDR3 protein: ASRNRGVQETQY

V gene: TRBV5-6
clone size: -
J gene: TRBJ1-2
CDR3 length: 11
CDR3 protein: ASSLESRNGYT

V gene: TRBV5-4
clone size: -
J gene: TRBJ1-5
CDR3 length: 14
CDR3 protein: ASSLDQGARGQPQH

V gene: TRBV5-1
clone size: -
J gene: TRBJ2-3
CDR3 length: 15
CDR3 protein: ASSYQLSGGFTDTQY

V gene: TRBV14
clone size: -
J gene: TRBJ1-1
CDR3 length: 13
CDR3 protein: ASSLRDRVNTEAF

V gene: TRBV4-1
clone size: -
J gene: TRBJ1-4
CDR3 length: 14
CDR3 protein: ASSLGPAGPNEKLF

V gene: TRBV15
clone size: -
J gene: TRBJ2-7
CDR3 length: 13
CDR3 protein: ATSREQGGSYEQY

V gene: TRBV2
clone size: -
J gene: TRBJ2-7
CDR3 length: 13
CDR3 protein: ASATSGGSSYEQY

V gene: TRBV6-5
clone size: -
J gene: TRBJ2-7
CDR3 length: 12
CDR3 protein: ASRGGTGNREQY

V gene: TRBV9
clone size: few
J gene: TRBJ1-5
CDR3 length: 13
CDR3 protein: ASSQQENSNQPQH

V gene: TRBV2
clone size: -
J gene: TRBJ2-3
CDR3 length: 12
CDR3 protein: ASSLTGGSDTQY

V gene: TRBV5-1
clone size: -
J gene: TRBJ2-2
CDR3 length: 15
CDR3 protein: ASSTARERGGTGELF

V gene: TRBV2
clone size: -
J gene: TRBJ1-2
CDR3 length: 12
CDR3 protein: ASVRDRGLDGYT

V gene: TRBV5-1
clone size: -
J gene: TRBJ2-5
CDR3 length: 11
CDR3 protein: ASSLIMEETQY